One and the same sample provided the 11 T cell receptor beta chains below, sequenced in a study of blood T cell repertoires in COVID-19. The repertoire was sequenced with immunoSEQ multiplex PCR; TCRdb's copy has only in-frame clones and lacks some. In the table there are fewer than 150,000 clones, 90% of which are singletons. The sample taken for sequencing was peripheral blood. The receptors originated from a woman aged 55-69 years with COVID-19, enrolled during active disease.

The rearrangement uses TRBV18 and TRBJ1-1; D gene uncertain. The CDR3 contains 13 residues. CDR1 and CDR2 (germline): KGHSH, LQKENI. V was clipped by 2 bases and J by 2 bases, with 6 bases between them. The CDR3 region is CASSPERNTEAFF. In DNA, the CDR3 is TGTGCCAGCTCACCAGAGAGAAACACTGAAGCTTTCTTT.

This chain links TRBV3-1 (or the pseudogene TRBV3-2) with TRBJ2-5; 8 positions agree with TRBD1. The CDR3 runs to 15 residues. CDR1 is LGHDT, CDR2 YNNKEL, per germline (reference sequence). J gave up 4 bases and V 0 bases, and 4 bases lay outside the gene matches. CDR3 nucleotide sequence: TGTGCCAGCAGCCAAGATAGGACAGGGCGAGAGACCCAGTACTTC. Its protein product is CASSQDRTGRETQYF.

This sequence joins TRBV11-2 and TRBJ1-2, with no clear D. V lost 2 bases and J lost 8, with 18 bases in between. CDR1 and CDR2 (germline): SGHAT, FQNNGV. The CDR3 is made up of 15 amino acids. CDR3 bases: TGTGCCAGCAGCTTACATGGGAGTAGGTCGGAGGGCTACACCTTC. The encoded protein is CASSLHGSRSEGYTF.

Written as DNA, the CDR3 is TGTGCCAGCAGTTACTCGATCGGCAGGGGAAGAGGCTACACCTTC. The encoded protein is CASSYSIGRGRGYTF. The chain carries TRBV6-5 and TRBJ1-2, with a possible D match to TRBD1 (6 bases). CDR1 MNHEY and CDR2 SVGAGI come from the germline V gene. This CDR3 contains 15 residues. Deletions cut 0 bases from V and 8 bases from J, with 16 bases between.

The chain has TRBV29-1 and TRBJ1-1, with 10 positions matching TRBD1. J gave up 3 bases and V 6 bases, and 7 bases lay outside the gene matches. Germline V gene sequence: CDR1 SQVTM, CDR2 ANQGSEA. The length of the CDR3 is 14 residues. This CDR3 reads CSVVRTGGDTEAFF. The CDR3 DNA follows: TGCAGCGTCGTTCGGACAGGGGGGGACACTGAAGCTTTCTTT. The entire variable domain, with the rest obtained from reference TRBV29-1 and TRBJ1-1, is as follows: SAVISQKPSRDICQRGTSLTIQCQVDSQVTMMFWYRQQPGQSLTLIATANQGSEATYESGFVIDKFPISRPNLTFSTLTVSNMSPEDSSIYLCSVVRTGGDTEAFFGQGTRLTVV.

The chain is built from TRBV11-2 and TRBJ2-2, with TRBD1 identical over 7 bases. Germline CDR1 and CDR2: SGHAT and FQNNGV. V shed 0 bases and J 4 bases; nucleotides not matched to a gene: 5. The CDR3 has 16 residues. CDR3 in DNA: TGTGCCAGCAGCTTAGATATCGGACAGGTCACCGGGGAGCTGTTTTTT. The encoded protein is CASSLDIGQVTGELFF.

This chain uses TRBV4-3 with TRBJ2-1, with D possibly matching TRBD2 (7 bases). Germline assignment: CDR1 LGHNA and CDR2 YSLEER. The ends were cut back, 0 bases at V and 4 bases at J, with 13 bases in the middle. This CDR3 contains 16 residues. The CDR3 is CASSQEGGGRYNEQFF. CDR3 bases: TGCGCCAGCAGCCAAGAAGGGGGAGGGAGGTACAATGAGCAGTTCTTC.

As for this clone: The limits of the CDR3 on the DNA are not certain, so only TCRdb's listed CDR3 is given. The chain uses TRBV24-1 and TRBJ2-3; TRBD1 reflects the table's D call only, with no check against the DNA. Germline-derived CDR1 and CDR2 are KGHDR and SFDVKD. The CDR3 is 16 amino acids in total, end residues counted. CDR3 residues: CATSTSGRGHADTQYF.

CDR3 sequence reads: CASSLLGTGDTGELFF. CDR3 DNA sequence: TGTGCCAGCAGCCTCTTGGGGACAGGGGACACCGGGGAGCTGTTTTTT. V and J are TRBV4-2 and TRBJ2-2; 10 positions match TRBD1. In germline, CDR1 is LGHNA, CDR2 YNFKEQ. V lost 4 bases to trimming and J lost 3 bases; unmatched junction nucleotides: 5. The CDR3 has 16 residues.

The rearrangement links TRBV20-1 to TRBJ2-1, with D possibly matching TRBD1 (6 bases). V lost 3 bases, J lost 5 bases, and 20 bases lay in between. This CDR3 region has 16 residues. CDR1 DFQATT and CDR2 SNEGSKA come from the germline V gene (reference sequence). CDR3 sequence (DNA): TGCAGTGCTAGTTATGGGGGCATAGATGGGAACAATGAGCAGTTCTTC. Protein sequence: CSASYGGIDGNNEQFF.

The CDR3 DNA reads TGTGCCAGCAGTTTACGCGCCGGGCGGGTTGACACTGAAGCTTTCTTT. It yields the protein CASSLRAGRVDTEAFF. This rearrangement joins TRBV27 to TRBJ1-1; D gene ambiguous. The length of the CDR3 is 16 residues. Trimming pared 2 bases from V and 3 bases from J, leaving 16 bases between. Per the germline V gene, CDR1 is MNHEY and CDR2 is SMNVEV (reference sequence).